The present T cell receptor (beta chain) was sequenced within a study of cytomegalovirus exposure and HLA in healthy donors. The PCR ran on 60 Vbeta and 13 Jbeta primers. TCRdb's copy holds only in-frame clones and misses some; the assay was immunoSEQ multiplex PCR. The table has under 200,000 clones, roughly 13% seen once. This clone has only a few counts. Its antigen is still unknown. Per germline, CDR1 LNHDA and CDR2 SQIVND (reference sequence). This CDR3 contains 13 residues. The junction had 5 bases not matched to a gene; V was cut back by 5 bases and J by 9 bases. Study-level points and caveats: Earlier analysis yielded a pattern in which most TCR beta V segments were productive about 87% or about 30% of the time.

The TCR was taken from a man in his fifties in good health and CMV-seropositive. Sequencing was carried out using PBMCs. The V and J genes are TRBV19 and TRBJ2-1; TRBD1 agrees at 9 bases. The CDR3 loop reads CASSRQGEVEQFF. As DNA, the CDR3 is TGTGCCAGTAGTCGACAGGGGGAGGTTGAGCAGTTCTTC.